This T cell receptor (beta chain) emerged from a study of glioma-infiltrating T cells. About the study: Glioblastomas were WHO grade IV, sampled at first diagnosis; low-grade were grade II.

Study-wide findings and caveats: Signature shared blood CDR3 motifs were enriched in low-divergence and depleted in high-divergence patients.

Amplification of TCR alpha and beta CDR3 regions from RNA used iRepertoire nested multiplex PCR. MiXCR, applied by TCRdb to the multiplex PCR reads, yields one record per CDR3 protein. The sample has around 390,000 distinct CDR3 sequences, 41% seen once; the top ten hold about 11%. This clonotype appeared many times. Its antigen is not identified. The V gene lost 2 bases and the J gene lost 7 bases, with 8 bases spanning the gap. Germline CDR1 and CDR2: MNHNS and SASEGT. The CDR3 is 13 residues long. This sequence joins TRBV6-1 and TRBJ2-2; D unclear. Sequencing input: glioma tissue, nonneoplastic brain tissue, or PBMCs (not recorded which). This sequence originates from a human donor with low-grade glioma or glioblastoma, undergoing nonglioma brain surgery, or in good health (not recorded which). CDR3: CASSEIQHGELFF. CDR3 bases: TGTGCCAGCAGTGAAATCCAGCACGGGGAGCTGTTTTTT.